The 27 T cell receptor beta chains reported below all come from one sample, sequenced in a study of blood T cells in healthy people across ages. Next came a second PCR, run for about 6 to 12 cycles, which used a sample-barcoded 5' primer along with a J-beta primer mix. MiXCR, applied by TCRdb to the 5' RACE reads, yields one record per CDR3 protein. Of 850,000 or so distinct CDR3 sequences in the sample, 29% were seen once. The sequencing sample was made of blood. The receptor source for this set is a woman of 80 years or more in good health.

A remark on this clonotype: This may stem from a read error, because a much larger clone lies one nucleotide away. This chain uses TRBV12-3 or TRBV12-4 with TRBJ2-2; the D is unclear. The CDR3 has 13 residues. The CDR3 DNA reads TGTGCCTGCAGGCAGAGAAACACCGGGGAGCTGTTTTTT. This translates into CACRQRNTGELFF.

The V gene is TRBV5-1, the J gene TRBJ1-1; 9 bases are a match to TRBD1. This CDR3 is 15 amino acids long. The J segment lost 4 bases and the V segment lost 0 bases, leaving 4 bases of the junction unmatched. Germline V gene lookup returns CDR1 SGHRS and CDR2 YFSETQ. CDR3 nucleotide sequence: TGCGCCAGCAGCTTGGGGACAGGGGCGCTCACTGAAGCTTTCTTT. Its translation: CASSLGTGALTEAFF.

This clonotype appeared many times. The chain is built from TRBV5-1 and TRBJ1-2; 8 bases agree with TRBD1. CDR1 SGHRS and CDR2 YFSETQ come from the germline V gene. This CDR3 has 13 residues. The J segment lost 7 bases and the V segment lost 7 bases, leaving 9 bases of the junction unmatched. CDR3 sequence (DNA): TGCGCCAGCCGTTCCGGGACAGGTCTTGGCTACACCTTC. Translation: CASRSGTGLGYTF. The entire variable domain, with the rest obtained from reference TRBV5-1 and TRBJ1-2, is as follows: KAGVTQTPRYLIKTRGQQVTLSCSPISGHRSVSWYQQTPGQGLQFLFEYFSETQRNKGNFPGRFSGRQFSNSRSEMNVSTLELGDSALYLCASRSGTGLGYTFGSGTRLTVV.

This clonotype was seen repeatedly, ten times or more. The CDR3 protein is CSVYRGQETQYF. The CDR3 nucleotides are TGCAGCGTGTACAGGGGTCAAGAGACCCAGTACTTC. The chain recombines TRBV29-1 with TRBJ2-5; the match to TRBD1 covers 7 bases. Unmatched junction bases numbered 3, after V lost 6 bases and J lost 2 bases. The germline gives CDR1 SQVTM, CDR2 ANQGSEA. The CDR3 is made up of 12 amino acids.

This clonotype was counted at least ten times. J is TRBJ2-1 and V is TRBV7-2, with a weak D call TRBD1 (6 bases). Trimming cost V 8 bases and J 0 bases, with 23 bases left between them. Germline loops: CDR1 SGHTA, CDR2 FQGNSA. The CDR3 extends over 18 amino acids. The CDR3 sequence: CASRQGFDLKSSYNEQFF. Here the CDR3 DNA reads TGTGCCAGCCGCCAGGGGTTTGATCTTAAAAGCTCCTACAATGAGCAGTTCTTC.

Turning to this clonotype: The final CDR3 position lacks the conserved phenylalanine or tryptophan, pointing to a likely read error. The V gene is TRBV2, the J gene TRBJ1-2; D is unresolved. CDR1 and CDR2 (germline): SNHLY, FYNNEI. V lost 1 base to trimming and J lost 0 bases, with 6 bases between them. The CDR3 length is 14 residues. The chain's CDR3 is CASSEETANYGYTC. Written as DNA, the CDR3 is TGTGCCAGCAGTGAAGAGACGGCTAACTATGGCTACACCTGC.

The chain employs TRBV11-3 and TRBJ2-5, with TRBD1 matching over 9 bases. The germline V gene has CDR1 SGHNT and CDR2 YENEEA. V shed 4 bases, J shed 11 bases, and the junction held 20 bases outside the gene matches. CDR3 length: 17 residues. The CDR3 spells CASSSPSQGALHNEQYF. Written as DNA, the CDR3 is TGTGCCAGCAGCTCGCCCTCACAGGGGGCTCTCCACAATGAGCAGTACTTC.

This clonotype has a count of ten or more. The chain recombines TRBV7-2 with TRBJ2-5; D is unclear. Trimming removed 1 base at V and 5 bases at J, with 11 bases between. Germline assignment: CDR1 SGHTA and CDR2 FQGNSA. The CDR3 has 14 residues. CDR3 in amino acids: CASSLGGSWETQYF. CDR3 in DNA: TGTGCCAGCAGCTTAGGGGGTAGCTGGGAGACCCAGTACTTC.

This clonotype was seen only once. The chain joins TRBV7-2 to TRBJ1-5; D perhaps matches TRBD1 (5 bases). This CDR3 is built from 15 residues. Per the germline V gene, CDR1 is SGHTA and CDR2 is FQGNSA. Trimming removed 3 bases at V and 9 bases at J, with 18 bases between. The CDR3 loop reads CASSFGAAGARPQHF. Written as DNA, the CDR3 is TGTGCCAGCAGCTTCGGTGCGGCCGGGGCCCGGCCCCAGCATTTT. The complete variable domain, with remaining parts taken from reference TRBV7-2 and TRBJ1-5, reads GAGVSQSPSNKVTEKGKDVELRCDPISGHTALYWYRQSLGQGLEFLIYFQGNSAPDKSGLPSDRFSAERTGGSVSTLTIQRTQQEDSAVYLCASSFGAAGARPQHFGDGTRLSIL.

This clonotype was observed at least ten times. The CDR3 DNA follows: TGTGCCAGCAGCGTAGGACGAGACTATGGCTACACCTTC. Amino acid sequence: CASSVGRDYGYTF. This chain uses TRBV9 with TRBJ1-2; D uncertain. The germline V gene encodes CDR1 SGDLS and CDR2 YYNGEE. The CDR3 totals 13 residues. Trimming shortened V by 0 bases and J by 3 bases, and 6 bases separated the two germline ends. Full variable domain (rest looked up from reference TRBV9 and TRBJ1-2): DSGVTQTPKHLITATGQRVTLRCSPRSGDLSVYWYQQSLDQGLQFLIQYYNGEERAKGNILERFSAQQFPDLHSELNLSSLELGDSALYFCASSVGRDYGYTFGSGTRLTVV.

The chain joins TRBV6-2 or TRBV6-3 to TRBJ1-2; 9 bases are a match to TRBD1. Unmatched junction bases numbered 3, after V lost 0 bases and J lost 7 bases. The germline CDR1 and CDR2 sequences are MNHEY and SVGEGT. The CDR3 length is 14 residues. The CDR3 reads CASSYSTGGGGYTF. As DNA, the CDR3 is TGTGCCAGCAGTTACTCGACAGGGGGTGGTGGCTACACCTTC.

The chain links TRBV6-4 to TRBJ2-2; D ambiguous. From germline, CDR1 is MRHNA and CDR2 SNTAGT. Trimming took off 4 bases at V and 4 bases at J, with 13 bases between the two ends. The CDR3 consists of 15 residues. The CDR3 here is CASSVDRSPTGELFF. The CDR3 nucleotides read TGTGCCAGCAGTGTGGATAGATCCCCCACCGGGGAGCTGTTTTTT.

This clonotype was observed a few times. This clone may be a read error of a much larger clone one base away. The chain has TRBV12-3 or TRBV12-4 and TRBJ2-1; tentative D call: TRBD1 (6 bases). The assigned J gene may be wrong: the sequence end matches TRBJ2-7 better. The CDR3 sequence is 14 residues long. The CDR3 here is CASRGDISYNEQYF. CDR3 coding DNA: TGTGCCAGCAGGGGGGACATCTCCTACAATGAGCAGTACTTC.

V usage is TRBV6-5 and J usage is TRBJ2-3, with 10 bases fitting TRBD1. Germline assignment: CDR1 MNHEY and CDR2 SVGAGI. CDR3 length equals 13 residues. V shed 0 bases, J shed 14 bases, and the junction held 5 bases outside the gene matches. As DNA, the CDR3 is TGTGCCAGCAGTTACTCAGGGGGACAGGGGTGGTATTTT. Amino acid sequence: CASSYSGGQGWYF.

The J gene is TRBJ1-3, the V gene TRBV11-3; TRBD1 might be the D (6 bases). The V gene's germline CDR1 is SGHNT and CDR2 YENEEA. The CDR3 consists of 13 residues. V was pared by 5 bases and J by 5 bases, with 10 bases between. The CDR3 reads CASSRDRRNTIYF. CDR3 bases: TGTGCCAGCAGCCGAGACAGGCGAAACACCATATATTTT.

Of note for this clonotype: At one end, the junction sequence differs from germline, possibly due to a read error. This rearrangement joins TRBV12-3 or TRBV12-4 to TRBJ2-3; 7 bases map to TRBD1. This CDR3 comprises 13 residues. The CDR3 sequence: CASRRDSTDAQYF. The CDR3 region has the DNA TGTGCCAGCAGGAGGGACAGCACAGATGCGCAGTATTTT.

This clonotype was picked up many times. The chain carries TRBV6-1 and TRBJ1-2; D is undetermined. V shed 2 bases and J shed 4 bases, with 20 bases lying between them. The germline V gene encodes CDR1 MNHNS and CDR2 SASEGT. CDR3 length: 17 residues. The CDR3 DNA follows: TGTGCCAGCAGTGAATCGAGGTCTCGATCCTACTTCTATGGCTACACCTTC. It codes for CASSESRSRSYFYGYTF.

In its sample, this clonotype was seen many times. This rearrangement joins TRBV4-1 to TRBJ2-1; a weak D match, TRBD2 (6 bases). This CDR3 has 18 residues. Looked up from germline, CDR1 is MGHRA and CDR2 is YSYEKL. V was cut by 2 bases and J by 0 bases, with 17 bases left in between. CDR3 sequence reads: CASSQPWGDGSSYNEQFF. DNA of the CDR3: TGCGCCAGCAGCCAACCATGGGGGGACGGGAGCTCCTACAATGAGCAGTTCTTC.

This clonotype was seen many times. V and J are TRBV3-1 and TRBJ1-2; D might be TRBD1 (5 bases). Trimming cost V 4 bases and J 2 bases, with 11 bases left between them. The germline V gene has CDR1 LGHDT and CDR2 YNNKEL (reference sequence). The CDR3 has 14 residues. The CDR3 is CASSLRQSNYGYTF. As DNA, the CDR3 is TGTGCCAGCAGCCTTAGACAGTCGAACTATGGCTACACCTTC.

Comment on this clonotype: Just one base apart from a much larger clone, this may be a read error. The chain is built from TRBV20-1 and TRBJ2-1; D call uncertain. The DNA end is a closer match to TRBJ2-7, so the J assignment may be wrong. CDR1 DFQATT and CDR2 SNEGSKA come from the germline V gene (reference sequence). The CDR3 totals 14 residues. CDR3 region: CSARKSDGDNEQYF. The DNA for the CDR3 is TGCAGTGCTAGAAAGTCGGATGGAGACAATGAGCAGTACTTC.

CDR3 in amino acids: CASSPWTGAKNIQYF. CDR3 DNA: TGTGCCAGCAGCCCTTGGACAGGAGCCAAAAACATTCAGTACTTC. The rearrangement joins TRBV7-8 to TRBJ2-4; 7 bases map to TRBD1. The CDR3 is 15 residues long. CDR1 is SGHVS and CDR2 is FQNEAQ in the germline V gene. Trimming cost V 5 bases and J 0 bases; bases outside gene matches: 4.

The chain links TRBV25-1 to TRBJ1-6; D gene uncertain. The length of the CDR3 is 14 residues. Germline CDR1 reads MGHDK; CDR2 reads SYGVNS. V was clipped by 6 bases and J by 10 bases, with 16 bases between them. CDR3: CASSFETTGSPLHF. CDR3 sequence (DNA): TGTGCCAGCAGCTTCGAAACCACCGGGTCACCCCTCCACTTT.

This clonotype was detected many times. The chain is built from TRBV11-2 and TRBJ2-1; unclear D gene. Germline values: CDR1 SGHAT, CDR2 FQNNGV. Trimming pared 1 base from V and 7 bases from J, leaving 5 bases between. The CDR3 sequence is 12 residues long. The CDR3 sequence is CASSLGVNEQFF. The CDR3 nucleotides are TGTGCCAGCAGCTTAGGGGTAAATGAGCAGTTCTTC.

V is TRBV19 and J is TRBJ2-5; D gene ambiguous. V was trimmed by 4 bases and J by 0 bases, leaving 6 bases between them. This CDR3 comprises 13 residues. Germline V gives CDR1 LNHDA, CDR2 SQIVND (reference sequence). This CDR3 is CASSNDNQETQYF. DNA for the CDR3: TGTGCCAGTAGTAACGACAACCAAGAGACCCAGTACTTC.

This clonotype was picked up many times. The chain carries TRBV5-5 and TRBJ2-3; 9 nucleotides line up with TRBD2. The V segment lost 4 bases and the J segment 3 bases; nucleotides outside the gene matches: 6. The germline V gene has CDR1 SGHKS and CDR2 YYEKEE (reference sequence). The CDR3 is made up of 15 amino acids. CDR3: CASSLLAGLTDTQYF. The DNA for the CDR3 is TGTGCCAGCAGCCTTCTAGCGGGGTTAACAGATACGCAGTATTTT.

The sample holds a few counts of this clonotype. A read error may account for a junction end that differs from germline. The chain is built from TRBV20-1 and TRBJ1-4, with TRBD1 matching 10 bases. This CDR3 has 20 residues. Germline assignment: CDR1 DFQATT and CDR2 SNEGSKA (reference sequence). CDR3 region: CSAGRMDRTGGISTNEKRFF. In DNA, the CDR3 is TGCAGTGCTGGGAGGATGGATAGGACAGGGGGAATTTCAACTAATGAAAAACGGTTTTTT.

This clonotype was seen repeatedly, ten times or more. V gene TRBV6-5 combines with J gene TRBJ2-5; no clear D. The CDR3 is made up of 15 amino acids. Germline V gene data show CDR1 as MNHEY and CDR2 as SVGAGI. Trimming shortened V by 3 bases and J by 2 bases, and 13 bases separated the two germline ends. The CDR3 region is CASSYSRNSQETQYF. CDR3 coding DNA: TGTGCCAGCAGTTATTCCCGAAACTCTCAAGAGACCCAGTACTTC.